A selection of T cell receptor beta chains follows, all from one sample in a study of T cell repertoires in cytomegalovirus infection. Each CDR3 protein is one row after TCRdb ran MiXCR on the reads. The repertoire holds about 830,000 distinct CDR3 sequences, with less than 35% as singletons. These receptors have no identified antigens. The specimen comprised cultured CD8+ T cells from PBMCs, sampled from culture after CMV antigen stimulation. The receptors were sampled from a human donor in good health (CMV status not recorded). Some clones in this sample may be carry-over from other donors' samples. Both conserved end residues are part of each CDR3. D genes are given only for firm matches. Not all rows give a size; the values are once, few, many and, for expanded clones, a class.

size,J,D,V,DNA,CDR3
many,TRBJ1-1,-,TRBV7-8,TGTGCCAGCAGCTTAGTATCGGCAGAGGGTTACTACGAAGCTTTCTTT,CASSLVSAEGYYEAFF
-,TRBJ2-1,TRBD2,TRBV25-1,TGTGCCAGCAGTGAATGGACTAGCGGGGGCCCGGGCAATGAGCAGTTCTTC,CASSEWTSGGPGNEQFF
few,TRBJ1-1,-,TRBV6-5,TGTGCCAGCAGACCACCTAGGGGCCAAGCTTTCTTT,CASRPPRGQAFF
few,TRBJ1-4,-,TRBV7-9,TGTGCCAGCAGCCCCGCGGACAGATCAACTAATGAAAAACTGTTTTTT,CASSPADRSTNEKLFF
-,TRBJ2-1,-,TRBV6-1,TGTGCCAGCAGTCCGGGTTTAAACTCCTACAATGAGCAGTTCTTC,CASSPGLNSYNEQFF
few,TRBJ1-2,-,TRBV27,TGTGCCAGCAGGGACAGTCCTTCCTATGGCTACACCTTC,CASRDSPSYGYTF
-,TRBJ2-3,TRBD2,TRBV5-6,TGTGCCAGCAGCTCCGGGACTAGCGGGGGGATAGATACGCAGTATTTT,CASSSGTSGGIDTQYF
few,TRBJ2-7,-,TRBV12-3/TRBV12-4,TGTGCCAGCAGTTTTGCTCGGTTCTACGAGCAGTACTTC,CASSFARFYEQYF
-,TRBJ2-4,-,TRBV5-6,TGTGCCAGCAGCTTGGCGGACATTCAGTACTTC,CASSLADIQYF
-,TRBJ2-1,-,TRBV11-2,TGTGCCAGCAGCTTAGATATGGGTACCTACAATGAGCAGTTCTTC,CASSLDMGTYNEQFF
-,TRBJ2-7,-,TRBV10-3,TGTGCCATCAGCTTGCGGGACGACCTTATCTCCGAGCAGTACTTC,CAISLRDDLISEQYF
-,TRBJ1-2,-,TRBV20-1,TGCAGCTTGAGGGGGGCGTCTGGCTACACCTTC,CSLRGASGYTF
few,TRBJ2-5,-,TRBV27,TGTGCCAGCAGTTTGGGGGGTTTTGGTGAGACCCAGTACTTC,CASSLGGFGETQYF
-,TRBJ2-7,-,TRBV5-1,TGCGCCAGCAAGGGGTGGGACTCCTACGAGCAGTACTTC,CASKGWDSYEQYF
-,TRBJ2-1,TRBD2,TRBV7-9,TGTGCCAGCAGCTTACCCGCAGCGGGGGCCTACAATGAGCAGTTCTTC,CASSLPAAGAYNEQFF
-,TRBJ2-1,-,TRBV27,TGTGCCAGCAGATCCGGGACTTACAATGAGCAGTTCTTC,CASRSGTYNEQFF
-,TRBJ2-7,TRBD2,TRBV6-8,TGTGCCAGCAGTTACTCGTCTAGCGGGGGCTACGAGCAGTACTTC,CASSYSSSGGYEQYF
many,TRBJ2-1,TRBD2,TRBV7-6,TGTGCCAGCAGTCCACTCGCCGGGCTAGCGGGCAATGAGCAGTTCTTC,CASSPLAGLAGNEQFF
few,TRBJ2-5,-,TRBV11-2,TGTGCCAGCAGCTCAGTACTAAATCAAGAGACCCAGTACTTC,CASSSVLNQETQYF
few,TRBJ2-3,-,TRBV11-1,TGTGCCAGCAGCTTAGTCCATCGGGATCCAGATACGCAGTATTTT,CASSLVHRDPDTQYF
once,TRBJ2-7,TRBD1,TRBV14,TGTGCCAGCAGCCAACCCGGGACAGGGGTCGAGCAGTACTTC,CASSQPGTGVEQYF
few,TRBJ1-1,-,TRBV9,TGTGCCAGCAGCGTAGCAGGGCCAATGAACACTGAAGCTTTCTTT,CASSVAGPMNTEAFF
-,TRBJ1-2,-,TRBV7-9,TGTGCCAGCAGCTTAGGACAGGCCCATATGGAATTCTATGGCTACACCTTC,CASSLGQAHMEFYGYTF
-,TRBJ1-1,-,TRBV27,TGTGCCAGCAGGGACACGGGGTACACTGAAGCTTTCTTT,CASRDTGYTEAFF
-,TRBJ2-5,-,TRBV15,TGTGCCACCAGCAGAGCTTCCCAAGAGACCCAGTACTTC,CATSRASQETQYF
-,TRBJ1-2,-,TRBV4-1,TGCGCCAGCAGCCGAGGAGCTGGCTACACCTTC,CASSRGAGYTF
few,TRBJ1-2,-,TRBV6-2/TRBV6-3,TGTGCCAGCAGTTCATCGGGACTCGGACATGGCTACACCTTC,CASSSSGLGHGYTF
-,TRBJ2-5,TRBD2,TRBV12-3/TRBV12-4,TGTGCCAGCAGTTTAGGGAGGGGACTAGCGTTACGAGAGACCCAGTACTTC,CASSLGRGLALRETQYF
once,TRBJ1-1,TRBD1,TRBV5-4,TGTTTGGCGTGGACAGGCACGAACACTGAAGCTTTCTTT,CLAWTGTNTEAFF